Below are 21 T cell receptor beta chains sequenced from a single sample in a study of T cell changes during pregnancy in multiple sclerosis. TCRdb's copy holds only in-frame clones and misses some; the assay was immunoSEQ multiplex PCR. Found here are tens of thousands of clones, more than 85% of them singletons; the top ten hold about 2.1%. The starting material was CD4+ T cells from peripheral blood mononuclear cells, obtained after pregnancy. These receptors all stem from a female donor in good health, enrolled as a control in a pregnancy study.

The gene calls are TRBV18 and TRBJ1-1, with D possibly matching TRBD1 (5 bases). Germline V lookup: CDR1 KGHSH, CDR2 LQKENI. The CDR3 runs to 14 residues. Trimming shortened V by 4 bases and J by 0 bases, and 9 bases separated the two germline ends. CDR3 sequence reads: CASSQDTMNTEAFF. CDR3 nucleotide sequence: TGTGCCAGCTCACAGGACACTATGAACACTGAAGCTTTCTTT. The full variable domain, in which reference TRBV18 and TRBJ1-1 provide the parts outside the CDR3, is NAGVMQNPRHLVRRRGQEARLRCSPMKGHSHVYWYRQLPEEGLKFMVYLQKENIIDESGMPKERFSAEFPKEGPSILRIQQVVRGDSAAYFCASSQDTMNTEAFFGQGTRLTVV.

V usage is TRBV2 and J usage is TRBJ2-5; D remains ambiguous. The CDR3 has 11 amino acids. Germline V gives CDR1 SNHLY, CDR2 FYNNEI. Trimming took 7 bases from V and 5 from J, leaving 8 bases between them. The CDR3 bases are TGTGCCAGCACCCAGAGGGAGACCCAGTACTTC. This translates into CASTQRETQYF.

The V call is TRBV14, the J call TRBJ2-5; possibly TRBD2 for D (5 bases). V lost 4 bases, J lost 5 bases, and 8 bases lay in between. The germline V gene has CDR1 SGHDN and CDR2 FVKESK. The CDR3 is made up of 12 amino acids. As DNA, the CDR3 is TGTGCCAGCAGCCTCCGGAGGGAGACCCAGTACTTC. Translated: CASSLRRETQYF.

The chain joins TRBV27 to TRBJ1-1; TRBD1 matches 8 bases. The CDR3 contains 14 residues. Trimming took 5 bases from V and 4 from J; bases not matched to a gene: 6. CDR1 and CDR2 (germline): MNHEY, SMNVEV (reference sequence). CDR3: CASSPRQGITEAFF. DNA for the CDR3: TGTGCCAGCAGTCCACGACAGGGGATCACTGAAGCTTTCTTT.

The rearrangement joins TRBV6-5 to TRBJ2-1; a weak D match, TRBD1 (6 bases). V was pared by 7 bases and J by 3 bases, with 16 bases between. This CDR3 is 15 amino acids long. Germline V gene lookup returns CDR1 MNHEY and CDR2 SVGAGI. The CDR3: CASNPPGANYNEQFF. The CDR3 DNA is TGTGCCAGCAACCCCCCAGGGGCTAACTACAATGAGCAGTTCTTC.

This rearrangement joins TRBV30 to TRBJ2-1; possibly TRBD2 for D (5 bases). V was trimmed by 3 bases and J by 6 bases, leaving 6 bases between them. This CDR3 has 11 residues. The germline V gene encodes CDR1 GTSNPN and CDR2 SVGIG (reference sequence). This CDR3 is CAWRGVNEQFF. The CDR3 nucleotides read TGTGCCTGGAGGGGAGTCAATGAGCAGTTCTTC. Combining the CDR3 with reference TRBV30 and TRBJ2-1 gives the whole variable domain SQTIHQWPATLVQPVGSPLSLECTVEGTSNPNLYWYRQAAGRGLQLLFYSVGIGQISSEVPQNLSASRPQDRQFILSSKKLLLSDSGFYLCAWRGVNEQFFGPGTRLTVL.

The rearrangement links TRBV2 to TRBJ2-5, with 10 bases lining up with TRBD2. The J segment lost 5 bases and the V segment lost 6 bases, leaving 6 bases of the junction unmatched. CDR3 size: 14 residues. The V gene's germline CDR1 is SNHLY and CDR2 FYNNEI. The chain's CDR3 is CASRQRGGRETQYF. The CDR3 DNA reads as TGTGCCAGCAGGCAGCGGGGGGGCCGGGAGACCCAGTACTTC.

This clone was recorded once. The CDR3 DNA reads as TGTGCCAGCAGCTTTACAGGGGACGGCTACACCTTC. Residues: CASSFTGDGYTF. The chain combines TRBV7-9 with TRBJ1-2; 7 nucleotides align to TRBD1. J was trimmed by 8 bases and V by 3 bases; bases with no gene match: 3. CDR3 length: 12 amino acids. CDR1 is SEHNR, CDR2 FQNEAQ, per germline (reference sequence).

With respect to this clone: A junction end diverges from the germline sequence, so it may reflect a read error. V gene TRBV7-2 combines with J gene TRBJ2-1; no clear D. Germline loops: CDR1 SGHTA, CDR2 FQGNSA. The CDR3 consists of 14 residues. The CDR3 loop reads CASSLLGSNNEQFF. The DNA of the CDR3 is TGTGCCAGCAGCTTATTGGGCTCCAACAATGAGCAGTTCTTC.

The rearrangement joins TRBV27 to TRBJ2-3; 7 bases fit TRBD1. The CDR3 runs 15 residues. Trimming at V came to 5 bases and at J to 3 bases, leaving 8 bases not matched to a gene. Looked up from germline, CDR1 is MNHEY and CDR2 is SMNVEV (reference sequence). The CDR3 DNA follows: TGTGCCAGCAGTCTACAGGGGATTAGGACAGATACGCAGTATTTT. Protein: CASSLQGIRTDTQYF.

CDR3: CASSLNRGDEKLFF. The CDR3 bases are TGTGCCAGCAGCTTAAACAGGGGGGATGAAAAACTGTTTTTT. The J gene is TRBJ1-4, the V gene TRBV7-2; 8 bases align to TRBD1. This CDR3 comprises 14 residues. From germline, CDR1 is SGHTA and CDR2 FQGNSA. V trimming: 2 bases; J trimming: 6 bases; junction bases outside the gene matches: 2.

The rearrangement links TRBV11-1 to TRBJ2-5; TRBD2 matches at 12 bases. The CDR3 is 16 residues long. Germline lookup yields CDR1 SGHAT and CDR2 FQDESV (reference sequence). Trimming cost V 1 base and J 5 bases; bases outside gene matches: 5. CDR3 residues: CASSLGKTSGSETQYF. CDR3 sequence (DNA): TGTGCCAGCAGCTTAGGCAAGACTAGCGGGAGTGAGACCCAGTACTTC.

The rearrangement joins TRBV7-8 to TRBJ2-1, with a tentative D call TRBD2 (5 bases). The CDR3 has 14 residues. Germline CDR1 is SGHVS and CDR2 is FQNEAQ. V gave up 2 bases and J gave up 8 bases, with 13 bases separating them. The CDR3 DNA reads as TGTGCCAGCAGCTTACCCCTTGCCGGGGATGAGCAGTTCTTC. This sequence encodes CASSLPLAGDEQFF. The full variable domain, its missing parts supplied by reference TRBV7-8 and TRBJ2-1, is GAGVSQSPRYKVAKRGQDVALRCDPISGHVSLFWYQQALGQGPEFLTYFQNEAQLDKSGLPSDRFFAERPEGSVSTLKIQRTQQEDSAVYLCASSLPLAGDEQFFGPGTRLTVL.

The chain has TRBV30 and TRBJ2-4; D possibly corresponds to TRBD2 (5 bases). The length of the CDR3 is 14 residues. Germline V gene data show CDR1 as GTSNPN and CDR2 as SVGIG (reference sequence). The V gene lost 4 bases and the J gene lost 0 bases, with 10 bases spanning the gap. The DNA of the CDR3 is TGTGCCTGGAATAGGGAGCAAGCCAAAAACATTCAGTACTTC. Protein: CAWNREQAKNIQYF.

The gene calls are TRBV7-2 and TRBJ2-3; 8 nucleotides line up with TRBD2. Trimming took 5 bases from V and 4 from J; bases not matched to a gene: 8. Germline V gene lookup returns CDR1 SGHTA and CDR2 FQGNSA. This CDR3 is 15 amino acids long. The CDR3 nucleotides are TGTGCCAGCAGCCGGGGGGGGGAGACCGCAGATACGCAGTATTTT. Its protein is CASSRGGETADTQYF.

The chain recombines TRBV29-1 with TRBJ2-1; D possibly corresponds to TRBD1 (5 bases). Germline CDR1 SQVTM, CDR2 ANQGSEA. Trimming pared 2 bases from V and 3 bases from J, leaving 11 bases between. CDR3 length: 14 residues. CDR3 loop: CSVEKPGLYNEQFF. In DNA, the CDR3 is TGCAGCGTTGAAAAGCCAGGGCTCTACAATGAGCAGTTCTTC.

This chain uses TRBV4-3 with TRBJ2-2; 7 bases match TRBD2. CDR3 length: 15 residues. Trimming removed 6 bases from V and 4 bases from J; junction bases left unmatched: 8. Germline V lookup: CDR1 LGHNA, CDR2 YSLEER. CDR3 sequence reads: CASSPWGEGTGELFF. The DNA for the CDR3 is TGCGCCAGCAGTCCCTGGGGGGAGGGCACCGGGGAGCTGTTTTTT.

The V and J genes are TRBV6-1 and TRBJ1-2; a possible D gene is TRBD1 (5 bases). The V end was cut by 4 bases, the J end by 1 base, with 13 bases between. Germline lookup yields CDR1 MNHNS and CDR2 SASEGT. This CDR3 region has 15 residues. This chain's CDR3 is CASSADRPHNYGYTF. DNA for the CDR3: TGTGCCAGCAGTGCCGACAGACCCCATAACTATGGCTACACCTTC.

This chain links TRBV7-3 with TRBJ2-2, with 13 bases matching TRBD2. Germline CDR1 and CDR2: SGHTA and FQGTGA. CDR3 size: 19 residues. The V and J ends lost 5 bases and 0 bases, in that order; junction bases with no gene match: 9. As DNA, the CDR3 is TGTGCCAGCAGCCTTGGAAAGGGACTAGCGGGACCGAACACCGGGGAGCTGTTTTTT. It translates to CASSLGKGLAGPNTGELFF.

The rearrangement joins TRBV28 to TRBJ1-5, with 7 bases lining up with TRBD1. Per germline, CDR1 MDHEN and CDR2 SYDVKM. This CDR3 spans 13 amino acids. After removal of 6 bases from V and 4 bases from J, the junction contained 3 bases not matched to a gene. The CDR3 sequence is CASRTGVNQPQHF. CDR3 nucleotides: TGTGCCAGCAGAACAGGGGTAAATCAGCCCCAGCATTTT.

This clone was picked up one time. The chain employs TRBV18 and TRBJ1-1; possibly TRBD1 for D (5 bases). The CDR3 consists of 13 residues. Per germline, CDR1 KGHSH and CDR2 LQKENI. V was pared by 2 bases and J by 4 bases, with 8 bases between. This CDR3 is CASSPDSLTEAFF. CDR3 DNA: TGTGCCAGCTCACCAGACAGCCTCACTGAAGCTTTCTTT.